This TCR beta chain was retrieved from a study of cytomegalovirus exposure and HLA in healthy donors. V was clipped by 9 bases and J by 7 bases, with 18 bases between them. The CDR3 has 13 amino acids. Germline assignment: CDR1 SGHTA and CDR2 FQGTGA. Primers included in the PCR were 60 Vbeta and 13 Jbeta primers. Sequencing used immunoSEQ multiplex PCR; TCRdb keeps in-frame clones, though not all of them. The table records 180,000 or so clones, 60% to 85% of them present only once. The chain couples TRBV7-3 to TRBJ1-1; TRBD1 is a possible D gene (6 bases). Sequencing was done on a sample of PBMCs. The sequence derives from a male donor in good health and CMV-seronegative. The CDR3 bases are TGTGCCAGTTCGAGGACAGCTTTGCATGAAGCTTTCTTT. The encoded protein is CASSRTALHEAFF.